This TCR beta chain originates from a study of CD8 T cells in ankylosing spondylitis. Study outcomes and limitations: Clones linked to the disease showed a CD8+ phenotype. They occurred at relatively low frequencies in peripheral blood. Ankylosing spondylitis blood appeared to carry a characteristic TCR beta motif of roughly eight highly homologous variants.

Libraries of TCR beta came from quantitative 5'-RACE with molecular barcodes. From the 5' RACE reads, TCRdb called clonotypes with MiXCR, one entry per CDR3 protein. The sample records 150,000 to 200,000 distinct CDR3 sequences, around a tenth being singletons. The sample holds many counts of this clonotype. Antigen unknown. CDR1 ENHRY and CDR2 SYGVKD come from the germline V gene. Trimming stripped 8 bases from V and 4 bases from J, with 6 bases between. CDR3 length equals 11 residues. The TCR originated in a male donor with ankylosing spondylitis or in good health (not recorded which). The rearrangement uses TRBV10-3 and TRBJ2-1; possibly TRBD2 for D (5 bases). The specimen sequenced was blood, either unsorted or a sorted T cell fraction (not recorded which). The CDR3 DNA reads TGTGCCATCGGGGAGTACAATGAGCAGTTCTTC. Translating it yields CAIGEYNEQFF.